This is a list of T cell receptor beta chains from one sample in a study of shared clonotypes between healthy human individuals. Profiling relied on immunoSEQ multiplex PCR, and the TCRdb table lists in-frame clones only, not all of them. The table includes more than 900,000 clones, around three quarters detected once. The sample taken for sequencing was memory CD4+ T cells from PBMCs. These receptors were obtained from a man aged 18 to 30 in good health. Some clones in this sample may be carry-over from other donors' samples. The CDR3 runs from the conserved cysteine through the conserved F or W. The D gene is left open where the match is weak. Where a row states a size, it is once, few, many or the class of an expanded clone; other rows omit it.

CDR3nt	CDR3aa	v_gene	d_gene	j_gene	abundance
TGTGCCAGCAGCAAGACAACAGATACGCAGTATTTT	CASSKTTDTQYF	TRBV9	.	TRBJ2-3	.
TGCAGCGCCGACGACGGAGGCACAGATACGCAGTATTTT	CSADDGGTDTQYF	TRBV29-1	.	TRBJ2-3	.
TGTGCCATCAGTGAGGAAAGAGGGTATGGCTACAATGAGCAGTTCTTC	CAISEERGYGYNEQFF	TRBV10-3	.	TRBJ2-1	.
TGTGCCAGCAGTTCCCTAAGGGTAGGGGGCTACACCTTC	CASSSLRVGGYTF	TRBV28	.	TRBJ1-2	once
TGCGCCAGCAGCGCACTTATTCAAACTAATGAAAAACTGTTTTTT	CASSALIQTNEKLFF	TRBV4-1	.	TRBJ1-4	.
TGCGCCAGCAGCTTGCTTAGCGGACCTGGAAACACCATATATTTT	CASSLLSGPGNTIYF	TRBV5-1	.	TRBJ1-3	.
TGTGCCAACGGACAGGGCCAAGAGACCCAGTACTTC	CANGQGQETQYF	TRBV2	TRBD1	TRBJ2-5	.
TGTGCCAGCAGCTTTCAGGACAGGGCCGAGGCTTTCTTT	CASSFQDRAEAFF	TRBV21-1	.	TRBJ1-1	once
TGTGCCAGCAGCCAGGACAGGGAGGGGGAGACCCAGTACTTC	CASSQDREGETQYF	TRBV7-2	.	TRBJ2-5	.
TGTGCCATCAGTGAGGAAGCCGGGACAGGGGCCCACGAGCAGTACTTC	CAISEEAGTGAHEQYF	TRBV10-3	TRBD1	TRBJ2-7	.
TGTGCCAGCAGCCTACGCGGGAACACCGGGGAGCTGTTTTTT	CASSLRGNTGELFF	TRBV6-5	.	TRBJ2-2	.
TGTGCCAGCAGCCAAGATCCGAGGACAGGGTCAGGCTACACCTTC	CASSQDPRTGSGYTF	TRBV14	TRBD1	TRBJ1-2	once
TGCGCCAGCAGCTTTAATGGCGGATCCTATGAGCAGTACTTC	CASSFNGGSYEQYF	TRBV5-1	.	TRBJ2-7	.
TGTGCCAGCAGACCAGGGTTTTCAAGCACAGATACGCAGTATTTT	CASRPGFSSTDTQYF	TRBV2	.	TRBJ2-3	.
TGTGCCAGCAGTGAACAGGGACTAGGCACTTACGAGCAGTACTTC	CASSEQGLGTYEQYF	TRBV25-1	TRBD2	TRBJ2-7	.
TGTGCCAGCTCACGCGGGACGGTGGGGCACAATGAGCAGTTCTTC	CASSRGTVGHNEQFF	TRBV18	.	TRBJ2-1	.
TGTGCCAGCAGTTCCATAGCCAAAAACATTCAGTACTTC	CASSSIAKNIQYF	TRBV27	.	TRBJ2-4	.
TGTGCCAGCAGCTCCCGGGACAGGGGTCCCGAGCAGTACTTC	CASSSRDRGPEQYF	TRBV7-2	TRBD1	TRBJ2-7	.
TGTGCCAGCAGGCGGCGACTAGCGGGGTCTCGGAGATACGAGCAGTACTTC	CASRRRLAGSRRYEQYF	TRBV21-1	.	TRBJ2-7	.
TGTGCCAGCAGTCGGACCAGGGACACTGAAGCTTTCTTT	CASSRTRDTEAFF	TRBV2	.	TRBJ1-1	few
TGTGCCAGCAGCCAAGGGGGCCAACAGGGAAACTATGGCTACACCTTC	CASSQGGQQGNYGYTF	TRBV4-2	.	TRBJ1-2	once
TGCAGCGCCGGGCCGGGGGATGAGCAGTTCTTC	CSAGPGDEQFF	TRBV29-1	.	TRBJ2-1	.
TGTGCCAGCACCACAGCGGTTATCTACGAGCAGTACTTC	CASTTAVIYEQYF	TRBV2	.	TRBJ2-7	.
TGCGCCAGCAGTAGGACAGGGGGCTACGAGCAGTACTTC	CASSRTGGYEQYF	TRBV10-1	TRBD1	TRBJ2-7	.
TGTGCCAGCAGTCAGACCGGGACAGATACGCAGTATTTT	CASSQTGTDTQYF	TRBV5-6	.	TRBJ2-3	.
TGTGCCAGCAGTTTTGGACAGGGGGGCCCCAATCAGCCCCAGCATTTT	CASSFGQGGPNQPQHF	TRBV28	TRBD1	TRBJ1-5	.
TGTGCCAGCTCACCACCTGACGGGAGGGAGGCAGATACGCAGTATTTT	CASSPPDGREADTQYF	TRBV18	TRBD2	TRBJ2-3	.
TGTGCCAGCAGTGGGGACAGCAATCAGCCCCAGCATTTT	CASSGDSNQPQHF	TRBV2	.	TRBJ1-5	.
TGTGCCAGCAGAGTGGAGGGCAATCAGCCCCAGCATTTT	CASRVEGNQPQHF	TRBV2	.	TRBJ1-5	.
TGCAGCGTTCAGCGGGAGAGTAGGGAGCAGTACTTC	CSVQRESREQYF	TRBV29-1	TRBD2	TRBJ2-5	.
TGTGCCAGCTCACTTCGGGGGGGTAGAGTCAACGAGCAGTACTTC	CASSLRGGRVNEQYF	TRBV18	TRBD2	TRBJ2-7	.
TGCAGCGTTGTACAGGGACTAGGCTCAGATACGCAGTATTTT	CSVVQGLGSDTQYF	TRBV29-1	TRBD2	TRBJ2-3	.